This is a list of T cell receptor beta chains from one sample in a study of cytomegalovirus exposure and HLA in healthy donors. The data were produced by immunoSEQ multiplex PCR, yet TCRdb's version contains in-frame clones alone and is incomplete. The table has just over 65,000 clones, about 81% seen once; the top ten hold approximately 7%. Sequencing was done on a sample of PBMCs. These receptors were collected from a human donor in good health. Each CDR3 is given with its conserved first and last residue. Each record gives: clone size, J gene, V gene, D gene, CDR3 DNA, CDR3 protein. A D gene is named only where the DNA matches it firmly. Where a row states a size, it is once, few, many or the class of an expanded clone; other rows omit it.

-,TRBJ1-1,TRBV5-6,TRBD1,TGTGCCAGCAGCTTACTATTCACAGGGGAAAGGGGCACTGAAGCTTTCTTT,CASSLLFTGERGTEAFF
-,TRBJ2-7,TRBV6-1,TRBD2,TGTGCCAGCAGAACTGGACTAGCGGGGGGGTACGAGCAGTACTTC,CASRTGLAGGYEQYF
-,TRBJ2-5,TRBV13,TRBD1,TGTGCCAGCAGCCTCGACAGGGACAGCCAACCTCAGGAGACCCAGTACTTC,CASSLDRDSQPQETQYF
once,TRBJ1-1,TRBV28,-,TGTGCCAGCAGTTCATTTCAGGGAACTAACACTGAAGCTTTCTTT,CASSSFQGTNTEAFF
-,TRBJ1-4,TRBV5-1,TRBD1,TGCGCCAGCAGCAATACCGGGACAGGTGAAAAACTGTTTTTT,CASSNTGTGEKLFF
-,TRBJ1-6,TRBV6-5,-,TGTGCCAGCAGTTACCTTAATTCACCCCTCCACTTT,CASSYLNSPLHF
once,TRBJ2-3,TRBV5-1,TRBD1,TGCGCCAGCAGCTTGGACGGACAGGCCTTCACAGATACGCAGTATTTT,CASSLDGQAFTDTQYF
-,TRBJ2-5,TRBV29-1,TRBD1,TGCAGCGTCTTAGGACAGGACCAAGAGACCCAGTACTTC,CSVLGQDQETQYF
-,TRBJ1-2,TRBV7-8,TRBD1,TGTGCCAGCAGCTTAGGCGCAGGGGGCATACAACACTATGGCTACACCTTC,CASSLGAGGIQHYGYTF
-,TRBJ1-5,TRBV6-5,-,TGTGCCAGCAGGCCCGGGGGCAATCAGCCCCAGCATTTT,CASRPGGNQPQHF